This is a list of T cell receptor beta chains from one sample in a study of blood T cell repertoires in COVID-19. Libraries were prepared by immunoSEQ multiplex PCR; TCRdb keeps only in-frame clonotypes and omits some of them. The sample has approximately 290,000 clones; approximately 85% are singletons. Sequenced: PBMCs or T cells enriched from blood (not recorded which). The receptor set was obtained from a woman in her 30s who had recovered from COVID-19. Each CDR3 is given with its conserved first and last residue. D genes are given only for firm matches. Only part of the rows carry a size: once, few, many, or a class if the clone is expanded.

-,TRBJ2-7,-,TRBV7-9,CASSASVDLYEQYF,TGTGCCAGCAGCGCATCCGTGGACTTATACGAGCAGTACTTC
-,TRBJ2-3,TRBD2,TRBV19,CASSPGGVWTDTQYF,TGTGCCAGTAGCCCGGGGGGGGTGTGGACAGATACGCAGTATTTT
-,TRBJ2-2,-,TRBV7-6,CASSLRGNRELFF,TGTGCCAGCAGCTTAAGAGGGAACCGGGAGCTGTTTTTT
-,TRBJ2-1,-,TRBV7-2,CASSLAQGSYNEQFF,TGTGCCAGCAGCTTAGCGCAGGGTTCCTACAATGAGCAGTTCTTC
-,TRBJ2-7,-,TRBV18,CASSGRTGREEQYF,TGTGCCAGCTCAGGGAGGACAGGACGCGAGGAGCAGTACTTC
-,TRBJ2-5,TRBD2,TRBV6-5,CASSSGLAGGFWTQYF,TGTGCCAGCAGTTCGGGACTAGCGGGAGGGTTTTGGACCCAGTACTTC
-,TRBJ2-5,-,TRBV15,CATSEKSQETQYF,TGTGCCACCAGTGAGAAGTCACAAGAGACCCAGTACTTC
-,TRBJ1-1,-,TRBV9,CASSVALNTEAFF,TGTGCCAGCAGCGTAGCTCTGAACACTGAAGCTTTCTTT
few,TRBJ1-1,-,TRBV9,CASNPAVNTEAFF,TGTGCCAGCAACCCGGCGGTGAACACTGAAGCTTTCTTT
-,TRBJ1-2,-,TRBV19,CASSIGWGGNYGYTF,TGTGCCAGTAGTATCGGCTGGGGGGGAAACTATGGCTACACCTTC
-,TRBJ2-1,-,TRBV7-9,CASSLARSESYNEQFF,TGTGCCAGCAGCTTAGCTAGGTCGGAGTCCTACAATGAGCAGTTCTTC
once,TRBJ1-2,-,TRBV2,CASSEVQGNGYTF,TGTGCCAGCAGTGAAGTCCAGGGGAATGGCTACACCTTC
-,TRBJ1-2,-,TRBV2,CAARGIHGYTF,TGTGCCGCCCGCGGGATCCATGGCTACACCTTC
-,TRBJ1-2,TRBD1,TRBV19,CASSFPQGDFGYTF,TGTGCCAGTAGTTTCCCCCAGGGGGACTTTGGCTACACCTTC
-,TRBJ2-7,-,TRBV6-5,CASSLLKGVNYEQYF,TGTGCCAGCAGTCTCTTGAAGGGGGTGAACTACGAGCAGTACTTC
once,TRBJ2-4,-,TRBV5-5,CASSPEAAAKNIQYF,TGTGCCAGCAGCCCGGAGGCCGCAGCCAAAAACATTCAGTACTTC
few,TRBJ2-7,TRBD1,TRBV7-8,CASSPRTGIYEQYF,TGTGCCAGCAGCCCTCGGACAGGGATCTACGAGCAGTACTTC
-,TRBJ2-1,TRBD2,TRBV28,CASSWTSSFNEQFF,TGTGCCAGCAGTTGGACTAGCTCCTTTAATGAGCAGTTCTTC
-,TRBJ1-3,TRBD1,TRBV6-5,CASITPGQGVNTIYF,TGTGCCAGCATTACACCGGGACAGGGGGTAAACACCATATATTTT
-,TRBJ1-1,-,TRBV14,CASSPGRGGSMNTEAFF,TGTGCCAGCAGCCCGGGGAGAGGAGGATCCATGAACACTGAAGCTTTCTTT
-,TRBJ2-5,-,TRBV7-9,CASSTRLQETQYF,TGTGCCAGCAGCACCCGACTACAGGAGACCCAGTACTTC
-,TRBJ2-7,TRBD1,TRBV19,CASSSNRGSYEQYF,TGTGCCAGTAGTTCCAACAGGGGGTCCTACGAGCAGTACTTC
-,TRBJ2-2,TRBD2,TRBV19,CASSIELAGGITGELFF,TGTGCCAGTAGTATTGAACTAGCGGGGGGAATCACCGGGGAGCTGTTTTTT
-,TRBJ2-2,TRBD1,TRBV5-3,CARSRLPRDRVNGELFF,TGTGCCAGAAGCCGACTACCACGGGACAGGGTAAACGGGGAGCTGTTTTTT
-,TRBJ2-7,-,TRBV11-2,CASSLDPRERGEQYF,TGTGCCAGCAGCTTAGATCCGCGGGAACGGGGCGAGCAGTACTTC
once,TRBJ2-7,TRBD1,TRBV6-5,CASRLGGPVTYEQYF,TGTGCCAGCAGGCTAGGGGGCCCGGTAACCTACGAGCAGTACTTC
-,TRBJ1-1,TRBD1,TRBV5-4,CASSFAGGPLAFSEAFF,TGTGCCAGCAGCTTTGCAGGGGGCCCTTTAGCTTTCTCTGAAGCTTTCTTT
-,TRBJ2-2,TRBD1,TRBV9,CASSPPGQGAGELFF,TGTGCCAGCAGCCCACCGGGACAGGGGGCCGGGGAGCTGTTTTTT
-,TRBJ2-5,TRBD2,TRBV2,CASSDRLAGGPDVTQYF,TGTGCCAGCAGTGATAGACTAGCGGGAGGGCCGGACGTGACCCAGTACTTC
-,TRBJ1-5,-,TRBV19,CASRGRDVNNQPQHF,TGTGCCAGTAGAGGGAGGGATGTAAACAATCAGCCCCAGCATTTT
-,TRBJ2-1,-,TRBV6-5,CASSYSADSSYNEQFF,TGTGCCAGCAGTTACTCCGCGGACAGCTCCTACAATGAGCAGTTCTTC
-,TRBJ1-1,-,TRBV28,CASSLPGGNTEAFF,TGTGCCAGCAGTTTACCCGGAGGTAACACTGAAGCTTTCTTT
-,TRBJ1-4,TRBD1,TRBV4-1,CASSLGQGGTNEKLFF,TGCGCCAGCAGCTTAGGACAGGGAGGAACTAATGAAAAACTGTTTTTT
-,TRBJ2-7,-,TRBV7-3,CASSLHGGTYEQYF,TGTGCCAGCAGCTTACACGGGGGAACCTACGAGCAGTACTTC
many,TRBJ2-1,-,TRBV5-6,CASSLVSVGGQFF,TGTGCCAGCAGCTTGGTTTCTGTCGGGGGGCAGTTCTTC
-,TRBJ2-1,TRBD2,TRBV9,CASSGLAGDYNEQFF,TGTGCCAGCAGCGGATTAGCGGGAGACTACAATGAGCAGTTCTTC
-,TRBJ1-4,-,TRBV5-1,CASSQSGTPEEELFF,TGCGCCAGCAGCCAGAGCGGGACCCCCGAGGAAGAACTGTTTTTT
-,TRBJ1-2,-,TRBV29-1,CSVEFRRDYGYTF,TGCAGCGTTGAATTCCGACGGGACTATGGCTACACCTTC
-,TRBJ2-3,TRBD1,TRBV5-1,CASTRQGATDTQYF,TGCGCCAGTACTCGACAGGGGGCAACAGATACGCAGTATTTT
-,TRBJ1-5,TRBD1,TRBV6-5,CASNYDRVFGQPQHF,TGTGCCAGCAACTACGACAGGGTTTTCGGTCAGCCCCAGCATTTT
-,TRBJ1-1,TRBD1,TRBV11-2,CASSAAPGQWNTEAFF,TGTGCCAGCAGCGCGGCCCCGGGACAGTGGAACACTGAAGCTTTCTTT
-,TRBJ2-5,-,TRBV7-9,CASSLNSGPQETQYF,TGTGCCAGCAGCTTAAATTCAGGGCCTCAAGAGACCCAGTACTTC
-,TRBJ2-7,-,TRBV7-2,CASSLVPAGVASYEQYF,TGTGCCAGCAGCTTAGTCCCAGCGGGTGTCGCCTCCTACGAGCAGTACTTC
-,TRBJ1-2,TRBD1,TRBV3-1/TRBV3-2,CASSQDAVYRGRGYTF,TGTGCCAGCAGCCAAGACGCCGTTTACAGGGGGCGGGGCTACACCTTC
-,TRBJ1-5,-,TRBV10-3,CAISEEGTRQPQHF,TGTGCCATCAGTGAGGAGGGCACAAGGCAGCCCCAGCATTTT
-,TRBJ2-7,TRBD1,TRBV29-1,CSARQGSSYEQYF,TGCAGCGCCCGACAGGGAAGCTCCTACGAGCAGTACTTC
-,TRBJ2-5,-,TRBV10-2,CASRITGLQETQYF,TGCGCCAGCAGAATTACAGGGCTCCAAGAGACCCAGTACTTC
-,TRBJ1-5,TRBD1,TRBV6-5,CASKDRGALKPQHF,TGTGCCAGCAAAGACAGGGGTGCCCTAAAGCCCCAGCATTTT
-,TRBJ1-5,-,TRBV6-2/TRBV6-3,CASSYSSINQPQHF,TGTGCCAGCAGTTACTCGTCTATCAATCAGCCCCAGCATTTT
-,TRBJ2-2,-,TRBV27,CASSLLYRGFGELFF,TGTGCCAGCAGTTTATTGTACCGCGGGTTCGGGGAGCTGTTTTTT
few,TRBJ2-7,-,TRBV1,CTSSQGGTGIYEQYF,TGCACCAGCAGCCAGGGTGGGACAGGGATCTACGAGCAGTACTTC